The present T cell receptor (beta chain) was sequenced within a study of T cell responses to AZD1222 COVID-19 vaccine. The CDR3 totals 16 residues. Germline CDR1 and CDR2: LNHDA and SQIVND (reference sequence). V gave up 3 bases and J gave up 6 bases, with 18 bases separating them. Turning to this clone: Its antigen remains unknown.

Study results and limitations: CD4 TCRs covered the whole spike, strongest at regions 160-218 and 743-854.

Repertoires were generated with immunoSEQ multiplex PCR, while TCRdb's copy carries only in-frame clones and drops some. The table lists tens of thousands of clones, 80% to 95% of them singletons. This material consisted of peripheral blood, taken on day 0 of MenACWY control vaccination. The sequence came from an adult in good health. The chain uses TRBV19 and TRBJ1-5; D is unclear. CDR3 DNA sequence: TGTGCCAGTAGTATCTTGCGGACTCAAGGAAGTCAGCCCCAGCATTTT. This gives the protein CASSILRTQGSQPQHF. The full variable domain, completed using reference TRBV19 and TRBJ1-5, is DGGITQSPKYLFRKEGQNVTLSCEQNLNHDAMYWYRQDPGQGLRLIYYSQIVNDFQKGDIAEGYSVSREKKESFPLTVTSAQKNPTAFYLCASSILRTQGSQPQHFGDGTRLSIL.